This T cell receptor beta chain is from a study of human T cells and chemical hapten exposure. On the study more broadly: Per-sample TCR yields varied mainly from small pooled library volume differences.

As the library was built, unique molecular identifiers were attached to individual cDNA molecules. MiXCR was run by TCRdb on the RACE reads, yielding one entry per CDR3 protein. The table shows fewer than 150,000 distinct CDR3 sequences, with 13% occurring only once. Time point indicated: pre-sensitization, week 0. Noted treatment: therapeutic diphenylcyclopropenone sensitization with weekly scalp DPC. Donors were 18 to 70-year-old alopecia patients suitable for DPC. Extraction yielded total RNA from whole blood (unfractionated). The CDR3 spans 13 residues. Trimming pared 1 base from V and 6 bases from J, leaving 9 bases between. Germline V gene sequence: CDR1 SGHTA, CDR2 FQGNSA. This clonotype was counted many times.

The input for sequencing was whole blood, taken in connection with sensitization to the hapten diphenylcyclopropenone (DPC). This clonotype was sampled from a woman between 18 and 30 years old with alopecia areata. Some clones in this sample may be carry-over from other donors' samples. This chain links TRBV7-2 with TRBJ1-1, with no clear D. The DNA for the CDR3 is TGTGCCAGCAGCTTAGGGGTCCCGCCTGAAGCTTTCTTT. Residues: CASSLGVPPEAFF.